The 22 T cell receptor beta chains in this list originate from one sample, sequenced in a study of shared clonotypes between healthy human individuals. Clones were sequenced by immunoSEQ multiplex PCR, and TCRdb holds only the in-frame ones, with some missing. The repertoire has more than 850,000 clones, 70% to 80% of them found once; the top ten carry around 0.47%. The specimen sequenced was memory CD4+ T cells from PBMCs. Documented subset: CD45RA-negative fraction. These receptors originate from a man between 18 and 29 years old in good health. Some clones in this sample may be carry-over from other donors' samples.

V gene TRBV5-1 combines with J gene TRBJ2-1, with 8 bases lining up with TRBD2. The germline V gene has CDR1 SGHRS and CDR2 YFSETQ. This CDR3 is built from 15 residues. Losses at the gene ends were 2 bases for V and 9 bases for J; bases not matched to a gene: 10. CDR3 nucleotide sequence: TGCGCCAGCAGCTTATTTCTCCTCCGGGGGGGTGAGCAGTTCTTC. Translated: CASSLFLLRGGEQFF.

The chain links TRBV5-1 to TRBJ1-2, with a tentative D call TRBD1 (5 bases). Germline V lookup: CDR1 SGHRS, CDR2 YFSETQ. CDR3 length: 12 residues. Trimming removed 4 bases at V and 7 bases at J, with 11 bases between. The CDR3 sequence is CASSGGGSGYTF. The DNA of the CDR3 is TGCGCCAGCAGCGGCGGGGGTAGTGGCTACACCTTC. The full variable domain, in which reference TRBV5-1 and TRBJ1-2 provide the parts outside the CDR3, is KAGVTQTPRYLIKTRGQQVTLSCSPISGHRSVSWYQQTPGQGLQFLFEYFSETQRNKGNFPGRFSGRQFSNSRSEMNVSTLELGDSALYLCASSGGGSGYTFGSGTRLTVV.

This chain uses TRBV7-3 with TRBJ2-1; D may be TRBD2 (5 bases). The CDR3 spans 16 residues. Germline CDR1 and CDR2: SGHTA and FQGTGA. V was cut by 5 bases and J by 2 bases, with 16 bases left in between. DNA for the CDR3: TGTGCCAGCAGCCCCCGTTCAGCGGCTACCTACAATGAGCAGTTCTTC. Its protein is CASSPRSAATYNEQFF.

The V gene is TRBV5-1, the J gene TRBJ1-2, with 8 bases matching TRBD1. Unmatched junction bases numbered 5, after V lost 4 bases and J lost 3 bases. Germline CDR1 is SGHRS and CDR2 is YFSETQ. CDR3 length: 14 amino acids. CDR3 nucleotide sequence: TGCGCCAGCAGCATAGCGGGACAGGACTATGGCTACACCTTC. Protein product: CASSIAGQDYGYTF. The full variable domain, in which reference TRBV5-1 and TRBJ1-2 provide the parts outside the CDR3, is KAGVTQTPRYLIKTRGQQVTLSCSPISGHRSVSWYQQTPGQGLQFLFEYFSETQRNKGNFPGRFSGRQFSNSRSEMNVSTLELGDSALYLCASSIAGQDYGYTFGSGTRLTVV.

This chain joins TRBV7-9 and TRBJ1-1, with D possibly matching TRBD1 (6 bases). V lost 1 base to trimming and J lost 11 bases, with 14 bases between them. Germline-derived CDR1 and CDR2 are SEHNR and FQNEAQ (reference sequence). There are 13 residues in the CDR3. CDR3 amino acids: CASSLDAGGRAFF. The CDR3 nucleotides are TGTGCCAGCAGCTTAGATGCCGGGGGCCGCGCTTTCTTT.

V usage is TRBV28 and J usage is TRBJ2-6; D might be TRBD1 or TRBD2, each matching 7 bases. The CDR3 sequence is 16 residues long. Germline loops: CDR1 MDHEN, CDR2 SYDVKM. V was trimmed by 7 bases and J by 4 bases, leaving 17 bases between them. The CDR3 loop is CASTQGGPAGANVLTF. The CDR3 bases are TGTGCCAGCACCCAGGGGGGGCCGGCGGGGGCCAACGTCCTGACTTTC.

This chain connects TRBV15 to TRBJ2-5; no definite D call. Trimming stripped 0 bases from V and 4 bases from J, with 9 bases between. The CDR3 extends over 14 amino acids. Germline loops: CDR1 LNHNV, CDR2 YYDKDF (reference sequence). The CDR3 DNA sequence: TGTGCCACCAGCAGAGAATCTAGGCGAGAGACCCAGTACTTC. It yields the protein CATSRESRRETQYF.

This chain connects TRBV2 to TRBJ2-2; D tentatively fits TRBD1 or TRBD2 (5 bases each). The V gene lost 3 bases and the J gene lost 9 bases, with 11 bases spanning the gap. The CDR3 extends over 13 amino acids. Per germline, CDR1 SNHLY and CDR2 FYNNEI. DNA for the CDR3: TGTGCCAGCAGTGATAACCGGGGACGGGAGCTGTTTTTT. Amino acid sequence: CASSDNRGRELFF.

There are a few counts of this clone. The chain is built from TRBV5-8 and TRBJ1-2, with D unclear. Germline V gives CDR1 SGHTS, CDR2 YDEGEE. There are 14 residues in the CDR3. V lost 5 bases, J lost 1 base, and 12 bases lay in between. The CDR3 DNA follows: TGTGCCAGCAGTAGGACGGAATTTAACTATGGCTACACCTTC. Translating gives CASSRTEFNYGYTF.

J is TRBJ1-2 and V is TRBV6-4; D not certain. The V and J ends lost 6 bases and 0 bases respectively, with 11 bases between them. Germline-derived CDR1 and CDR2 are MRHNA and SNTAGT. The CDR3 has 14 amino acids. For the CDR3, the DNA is TGTGCCAGCAGGATCTCGGCGGCTAACTATGGCTACACCTTC. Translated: CASRISAANYGYTF.

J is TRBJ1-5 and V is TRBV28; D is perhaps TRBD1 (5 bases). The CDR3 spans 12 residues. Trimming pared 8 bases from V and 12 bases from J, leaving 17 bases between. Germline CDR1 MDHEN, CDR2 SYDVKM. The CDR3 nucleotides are TGTGCCAGCGGACGAACGGAACAGGTCCAGCATTTT. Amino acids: CASGRTEQVQHF.

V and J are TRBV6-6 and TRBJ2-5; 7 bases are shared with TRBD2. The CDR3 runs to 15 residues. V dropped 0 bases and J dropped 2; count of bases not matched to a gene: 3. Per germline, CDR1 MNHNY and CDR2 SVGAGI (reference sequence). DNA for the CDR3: TGTGCCAGCAGTTACTCCCTAGCGGATCAAGAGACCCAGTACTTC. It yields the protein CASSYSLADQETQYF.

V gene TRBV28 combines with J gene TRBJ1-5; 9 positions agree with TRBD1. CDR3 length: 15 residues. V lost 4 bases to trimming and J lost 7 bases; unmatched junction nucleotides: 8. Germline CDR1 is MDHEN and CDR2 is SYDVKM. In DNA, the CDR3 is TGTGCCAGCAGTTCTACCCGACAGGGGGGGCAGCCCCAGCATTTT. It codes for CASSSTRQGGQPQHF.

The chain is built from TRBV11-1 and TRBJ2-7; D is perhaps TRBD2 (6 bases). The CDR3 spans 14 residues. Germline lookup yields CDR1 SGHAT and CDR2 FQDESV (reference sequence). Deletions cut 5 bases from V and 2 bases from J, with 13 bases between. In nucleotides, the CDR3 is TGTGCCAGCAGCCGAGGGACTGTAACCTACGAGCAGTACTTC. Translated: CASSRGTVTYEQYF.

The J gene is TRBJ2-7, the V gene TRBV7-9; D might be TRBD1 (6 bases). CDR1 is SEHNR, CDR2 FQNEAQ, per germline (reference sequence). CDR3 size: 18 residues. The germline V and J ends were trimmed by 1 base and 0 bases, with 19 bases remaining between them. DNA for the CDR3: TGTGCCAGCAGCTTAGTAAACAGGGTTGGGCCGGGCTCCTACGAGCAGTACTTC. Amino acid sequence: CASSLVNRVGPGSYEQYF.

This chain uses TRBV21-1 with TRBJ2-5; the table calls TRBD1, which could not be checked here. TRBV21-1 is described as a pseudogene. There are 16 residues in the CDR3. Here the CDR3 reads CASRKGARGRVETQYF. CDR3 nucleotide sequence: TGTGCCAGCAGGAAAGGGGCCAGGGGAAGGGTAGAGACCCAGTACTTC.

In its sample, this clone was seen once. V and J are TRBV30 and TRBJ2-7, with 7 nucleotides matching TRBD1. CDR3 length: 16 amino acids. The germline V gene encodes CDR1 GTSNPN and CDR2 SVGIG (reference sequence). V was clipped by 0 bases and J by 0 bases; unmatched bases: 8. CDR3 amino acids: CAWSVLRDSYSYEQYF. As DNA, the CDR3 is TGTGCCTGGAGTGTTCTCCGGGACAGCTACTCCTACGAGCAGTACTTC.

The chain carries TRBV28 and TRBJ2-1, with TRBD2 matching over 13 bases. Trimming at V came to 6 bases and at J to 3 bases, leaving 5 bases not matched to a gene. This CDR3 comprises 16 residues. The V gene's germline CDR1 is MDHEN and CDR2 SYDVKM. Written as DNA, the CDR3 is TGTGCCAGCAGGGGGACTAGCGGGACCCGCTACAATGAGCAGTTCTTC. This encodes CASRGTSGTRYNEQFF.

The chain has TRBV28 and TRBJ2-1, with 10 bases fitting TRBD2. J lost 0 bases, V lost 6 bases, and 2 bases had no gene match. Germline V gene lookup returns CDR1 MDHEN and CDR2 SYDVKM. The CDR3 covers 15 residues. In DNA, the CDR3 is TGTGCCAGCAGCAGACTAGCGGGCTCCTACAATGAGCAGTTCTTC. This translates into CASSRLAGSYNEQFF.

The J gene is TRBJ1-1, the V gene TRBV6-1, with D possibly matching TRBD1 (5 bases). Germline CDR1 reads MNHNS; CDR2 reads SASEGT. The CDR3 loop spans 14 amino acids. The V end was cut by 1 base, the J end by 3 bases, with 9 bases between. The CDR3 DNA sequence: TGTGCCAGCAGTGAAGATCTGGGGGACACTGAAGCTTTCTTT. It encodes CASSEDLGDTEAFF.

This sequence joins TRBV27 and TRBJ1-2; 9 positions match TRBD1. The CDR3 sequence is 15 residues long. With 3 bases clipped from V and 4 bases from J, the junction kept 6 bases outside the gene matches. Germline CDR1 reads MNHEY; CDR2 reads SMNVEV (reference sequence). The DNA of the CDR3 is TGTGCCAGCAGTTTCCAGAACAGGGGGCTCTATGGCTACACCTTC. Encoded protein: CASSFQNRGLYGYTF.

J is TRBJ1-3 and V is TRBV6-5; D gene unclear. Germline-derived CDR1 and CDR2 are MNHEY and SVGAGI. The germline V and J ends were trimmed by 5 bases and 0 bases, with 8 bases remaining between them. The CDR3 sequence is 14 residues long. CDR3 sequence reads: CASSGRSSGNTIYF. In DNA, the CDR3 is TGTGCCAGCAGTGGGAGGAGCTCTGGAAACACCATATATTTT.